These T cell receptor beta chains were read from a single sample in a study of molecular identifiers for immune sequencing clone quantification. MiXCR, applied by TCRdb to the PCR reads, yields one record per CDR3 protein. The sample lists about 510,000 distinct CDR3 sequences, about a quarter occurring once. Sequenced input: naive CD8+ T cells from blood, with Jurkat cell RNA spiked in. These receptors all stem from a human donor in good health. Some libraries in this study had Jurkat cell RNA spiked in. Each CDR3 is given with its conserved first and last residue. The D gene is left open where the match is weak. The size of a clone is reported for some rows only, either as once, few or many, or as a class for expanded clones.

cdr3_aa | cdr3_nt | j_call | clone_size | d_call | v_call
CSVEDRAGLYNEQFF | TGCAGCGTCGAGGACAGGGCAGGTCTCTACAATGAGCAGTTCTTC | TRBJ2-1 | few | TRBD1 | TRBV29-1
CASSEQGADYDYTF | TGTGCCAGCAGCGAACAGGGGGCAGACTATGACTACACCTTC | TRBJ1-2 | NA | TRBD1 | TRBV9
CASSPGAPPGNQPQHF | TGTGCCAGCTCACCAGGGGCCCCTCCTGGCAATCAGCCCCAGCATTTT | TRBJ1-5 | many | NA | TRBV18
CSAPDPKSPNEQFF | TGCAGTGCCCCGGACCCGAAATCCCCCAATGAGCAGTTCTTC | TRBJ2-1 | few | NA | TRBV20-1
CASSQRTAAYTDTQYF | TGCGCCAGCAGCCAAAGGACCGCCGCATACACAGATACGCAGTATTTT | TRBJ2-3 | NA | NA | TRBV4-1
CAWGPGTEQYF | TGTGCCTGGGGCCCCGGGACAGAGCAGTACTTC | TRBJ2-7 | NA | NA | TRBV30
CAINAGGNYNEQFF | TGTGCCATCAATGCGGGGGGGAACTACAATGAGCAGTTCTTC | TRBJ2-1 | few | TRBD2 | TRBV10-3
CASSDPGANQPQHF | TGTGCCAGCAGTGATCCGGGAGCCAATCAGCCCCAGCATTTT | TRBJ1-5 | NA | NA | TRBV2
CASSRDGTEAFF | TGTGCCAGCAGCCGCGACGGCACTGAAGCTTTCTTT | TRBJ1-1 | many | NA | TRBV7-6
CASSPETGPNEKLFF | TGCGCCAGCAGCCCAGAGACAGGTCCTAATGAAAAACTGTTTTTT | TRBJ1-4 | NA | NA | TRBV4-3
CASRSRSGANSYEQYF | TGTGCCAGCAGATCCCGCTCGGGGGCCAACTCCTACGAGCAGTACTTC | TRBJ2-7 | few | NA | TRBV27
CASSQDMGDRGHLGNQPQHF | TGCGCCAGCAGCCAAGATATGGGAGACAGGGGTCACCTTGGCAATCAGCCCCAGCATTTT | TRBJ1-5 | few | TRBD1 | TRBV4-1
CASSVDGGTQYF | TGTGCCAGCAGCGTAGACGGGGGTACGCAGTATTTT | TRBJ2-3 | many | NA | TRBV9
CASSPGLSPEAFF | TGTGCCAGCAGCCCGGGGCTTTCCCCTGAAGCTTTCTTT | TRBJ1-1 | many | NA | TRBV7-9
CASSQTSGGPQEQFF | TGCGCCAGCAGCCAAACTAGCGGGGGTCCCCAAGAGCAGTTCTTC | TRBJ2-1 | NA | TRBD2 | TRBV4-3
CASSSGPGHKYF | TGTGCCAGCAGTTCAGGGCCGGGACATAAGTACTTC | TRBJ2-4 | few | NA | TRBV27
CASKTQATNEKLFF | TGTGCCAGCAAGACACAGGCAACTAATGAAAAACTGTTTTTT | TRBJ1-4 | NA | NA | TRBV27
CAWQTIGGAAYEQYF | TGTGCCTGGCAAACCATTGGGGGAGCGGCCTACGAGCAGTACTTC | TRBJ2-7 | NA | NA | TRBV30
CASSRIRPRRSGKSDTQYF | TGTGCCAGCAGTCGAATTCGCCCCCGGCGTAGCGGGAAATCAGATACGCAGTATTTT | TRBJ2-3 | NA | TRBD2 | TRBV27
CATSAAGDQPQHF | TGTGCCACCAGTGCAGCTGGTGATCAGCCCCAGCATTTT | TRBJ1-5 | NA | NA | TRBV24-1
CAWSTGEAFF | TGTGCCTGGAGCACAGGCGAAGCTTTCTTT | TRBJ1-1 | many | NA | TRBV30
CASSLGAVKYF | TGTGCCAGCAGCTTAGGGGCAGTTAAGTATTTT | TRBJ2-3 | many | NA | TRBV7-2
CASSFRDRGHGSNQPQHF | TGTGCCAGCAGCTTCCGGGACAGGGGGCATGGGAGCAATCAGCCCCAGCATTTT | TRBJ1-5 | many | TRBD1 | TRBV5-6
CASSVGRGTEAFF | TGTGCCAGCAGCGTAGGCAGGGGCACTGAAGCTTTCTTT | TRBJ1-1 | few | NA | TRBV9
CASSLGGRSTEAFF | TGTGCCAGCAGCTTGGGGGGGCGAAGCACTGAAGCTTTCTTT | TRBJ1-1 | NA | NA | TRBV11-1
CASSLASAPYELYF | TGTGCCAGCAGCTTAGCTTCAGCTCCCTACGAGCTGTACTTC | TRBJ2-7 | NA | NA | TRBV7-9
CASSPTSLSNEQYF | TGTGCCAGCAGCCCTACTAGTCTCTCCAACGAGCAGTACTTC | TRBJ2-7 | many | NA | TRBV7-9
CASSLVPTGAEAFF | TGTGCCAGCAGCTTAGTCCCGACAGGAGCTGAAGCTTTCTTT | TRBJ1-1 | many | NA | TRBV11-2
CASSEDDTYEQYF | TGTGCCAGCAGTGAAGACGACACCTACGAGCAGTACTTC | TRBJ2-7 | NA | NA | TRBV6-1
CAGSTPGRSGNTIYF | TGTGCCGGCAGCACCCCGGGCCGCTCTGGAAACACCATATATTTT | TRBJ1-3 | NA | NA | TRBV7-6
CASRPLAGGLEETQYF | TGTGCCAGCAGGCCGCTAGCGGGAGGGTTAGAGGAGACCCAGTACTTC | TRBJ2-5 | few | TRBD2 | TRBV6-2/TRBV6-3
CASSPSGPLAGYNEQFF | TGTGCCAGTAGCCCCTCCGGTCCACTAGCTGGTTACAATGAGCAGTTCTTC | TRBJ2-1 | NA | NA | TRBV19
CASSEGVRVTYEQYF | TGTGCCAGCAGTGAAGGTGTTAGGGTAACCTACGAGCAGTACTTC | TRBJ2-7 | NA | NA | TRBV2
CASSKGHDSIDEQFF | TGTGCCAGTAGTAAAGGTCACGACAGCATCGATGAGCAGTTCTTC | TRBJ2-1 | NA | NA | TRBV19
CASSQVNTPSGYGELFF | TGCGCCAGCAGCCAAGTGAATACCCCCTCCGGGTACGGGGAGCTGTTTTTT | TRBJ2-2 | few | NA | TRBV4-3
CASSYALSSPYNEQFF | TGTGCCAGCAGTTACGCGTTGTCTAGCCCCTACAATGAGCAGTTCTTC | TRBJ2-1 | NA | NA | TRBV6-2/TRBV6-3
CASSRDTPYNEQFF | TGTGCCAGCAGCCGGGACACCCCCTACAATGAGCAGTTCTTC | TRBJ2-1 | many | NA | TRBV28
CSARGTSGRAPHNEQFF | TGCAGTGCTAGAGGGACTAGCGGGAGGGCCCCCCACAATGAGCAGTTCTTC | TRBJ2-1 | NA | TRBD2 | TRBV20-1
CSARLGAGVPEQYF | TGCAGTGCTAGATTGGGGGCGGGAGTACCCGAGCAGTACTTC | TRBJ2-7 | NA | NA | TRBV20-1